The next 26 T cell receptor beta chains were all read from a single sample in a study of CD8 T cells in ankylosing spondylitis (dated by TCRdb to the late 2010s). Receptor libraries were prepared by 5' RACE. The sequencer listed for this sample is Illumina HiSeq 2500. The raw public data were reprocessed by TCRdb itself: fastp quality trimming at Q25, MiXCR clonotype calling, in-frame beta chains only. Duplicate CDR3 protein sequences are folded into a single record with the most common DNA and genes. Across this sample there are roughly 470,000 distinct CDR3 sequences, with about 25% seen only once. The ten largest clones take up approximately 1% of the sample. What the work shows at the level of the full study, not this receptor alone: A TCR beta motif of several highly homologous amino acid variants appeared characteristic of blood from ankylosing spondylitis patients.

Antigens for these TCRs are unknown. Sequencing used blood, either unsorted or a sorted T cell fraction (not recorded which). The receptors originated from a male donor with ankylosing spondylitis.

The V and J genes are TRBV7-6 and TRBJ2-4, with 8 bases fitting TRBD1. This CDR3 region has 13 residues. The V gene end was trimmed by 4 bases and the J gene end by 8 bases; junction bases not matched to a gene: 4. CDR1 is SGHVS and CDR2 is FNYEAQ in the germline V gene. DNA of the CDR3: TGTGCCAGCAGCTCCCCGGGACAGGACATTCAGTACTTC. It codes for CASSSPGQDIQYF.

This clonotype occurred many times. The J gene is TRBJ1-1, the V gene TRBV20-1, with D uncertain. This CDR3 has 14 amino acids. Trimming removed 6 bases at V and 0 bases at J, with 14 bases between. Germline loops: CDR1 DFQATT, CDR2 SNEGSKA (reference sequence). The chain's CDR3 is CSAKPGLLNTEAFF. Written as DNA, the CDR3 is TGCAGTGCGAAACCTGGACTTTTGAACACTGAAGCTTTCTTT.

The chain employs TRBV6-1 and TRBJ1-5; weak D call: TRBD1 (6 bases). CDR1 and CDR2 (germline): MNHNS, SASEGT. The CDR3 contains 14 residues. V was trimmed by 6 bases and J by 4 bases, leaving 13 bases between them. This CDR3 reads CASRGGWGNQPQHF. DNA of the CDR3: TGTGCCAGCAGAGGGGGGTGGGGGAATCAGCCCCAGCATTTT.

Only one count was recorded for this clonotype. This chain uses TRBV7-2 with TRBJ2-3; no reliable D call. V dropped 3 bases and J dropped 2 bases, with 12 bases sitting between them. The CDR3 totals 15 residues. Looked up from germline, CDR1 is SGHTA and CDR2 is FQGNSA. In DNA, the CDR3 is TGTGCCAGCAGCTTGCGTCGGTCCTCCACAGATACGCAGTATTTT. As protein: CASSLRRSSTDTQYF. Full variable domain (outside the CDR3, taken from reference TRBV7-2 and TRBJ2-3): GAGVSQSPSNKVTEKGKDVELRCDPISGHTALYWYRQSLGQGLEFLIYFQGNSAPDKSGLPSDRFSAERTGGSVSTLTIQRTQQEDSAVYLCASSLRRSSTDTQYFGPGTRLTVL.

The chain employs TRBV7-9 and TRBJ1-2, with no clear D. The CDR3 totals 12 residues. Germline loops: CDR1 SEHNR, CDR2 FQNEAQ (reference sequence). The V gene lost 9 bases and the J gene lost 8 bases, with 16 bases spanning the gap. CDR3 residues: CASPNNRGGYTF. The CDR3 DNA reads TGTGCCAGTCCTAATAACCGGGGAGGCTACACCTTC.

This clonotype was seen more than once but under ten times. The V call is TRBV5-1, the J call TRBJ2-5; maybe TRBD2 (6 bases). V shed 4 bases and J shed 5 bases, with 24 bases lying between them. The CDR3 is made up of 17 amino acids. The germline gives CDR1 SGHRS, CDR2 YFSETQ. The CDR3, as DNA: TGCGCCAGCAGCCCTGGTTCGGGAGCCGGACGGGCCGAGACCCAGTACTTC. This translates into CASSPGSGAGRAETQYF.

This clonotype was counted a few times. The chain carries TRBV5-6 and TRBJ1-4, with D hard to call. The CDR3 runs 14 residues. Trimming took off 3 bases at V and 5 bases at J, with 11 bases between the two ends. Germline CDR1 reads SGHDT; CDR2 reads YYEEEE. The CDR3 spells CASSYGSRNEKLFF. The CDR3 nucleotides read TGTGCCAGCAGCTACGGATCCCGAAATGAAAAACTGTTTTTT.

The CDR3 DNA reads as TGTGCCACCAGTGACGTACAGGGGCGGTCGACCGGGGAGCTGTTTTTT. Translated, it gives CATSDVQGRSTGELFF. The chain employs TRBV24-1 and TRBJ2-2; the match to TRBD1 covers 7 bases. CDR1 and CDR2 from the germline V gene are KGHDR and SFDVKD. V gave up 4 bases and J gave up 5 bases; unmatched junction bases: 9. This CDR3 spans 16 amino acids.

The chain joins TRBV7-2 to TRBJ2-7; TRBD1 matches at 8 bases. This CDR3 has 14 amino acids. The V gene end was trimmed by 5 bases and the J gene end by 2 bases; junction bases not matched to a gene: 5. CDR1 is SGHTA, CDR2 FQGNSA, per germline. Written as DNA, the CDR3 is TGTGCCAGCAGCGCCGGACAGGGTCCCTACGAGCAGTACTTC. Encoded protein: CASSAGQGPYEQYF.

This clonotype was counted a few times. V is TRBV27 and J is TRBJ1-5; unclear D gene. V dropped 3 bases and J dropped 5 bases, with 8 bases sitting between them. The length of the CDR3 is 13 residues. Germline V gene sequence: CDR1 MNHEY, CDR2 SMNVEV (reference sequence). CDR3 nucleotides: TGTGCCAGCAGTTTTATGATCGATCAGCCCCAGCATTTT. Translating gives CASSFMIDQPQHF.

The chain carries TRBV4-2 and TRBJ1-5, with a tentative D call TRBD1 (5 bases). The V and J ends lost 0 bases and 1 base respectively, with 13 bases between them. The germline V gene has CDR1 LGHNA and CDR2 YNFKEQ. The length of the CDR3 is 17 residues. In DNA form, the CDR3 reads TGTGCCAGCAGCCAAGAGGCAGGGATTGTGAGCAATCAGCCCCAGCATTTT. Translation gives CASSQEAGIVSNQPQHF.

This chain joins TRBV6-6 and TRBJ2-3; maybe TRBD2 (7 bases). CDR1 is MNHNY and CDR2 is SVGAGI in the germline V gene (reference sequence). CDR3 length: 12 amino acids. V lost 10 bases and J 6 bases, leaving 14 bases between the germline ends. The chain's CDR3 is CATSPGGDTQYF. For the CDR3, the DNA is TGTGCCACCTCCCCGGGGGGCGATACGCAGTATTTT.

The chain is built from TRBV6-2 or TRBV6-3 and TRBJ2-7; perhaps TRBD1 as D (6 bases). From germline, CDR1 is MNHEY and CDR2 SVGEGT. The CDR3 contains 15 residues. The V and J ends lost 4 bases and 0 bases respectively, with 13 bases between them. The CDR3, as DNA: TGTGCCAGCAGTTCGGTTGGACAGATCTCCTACGAGCAGTACGTC. It encodes CASSSVGQISYEQYV.

This sequence joins TRBV15 and TRBJ2-3; 11 bases match TRBD2. The J segment lost 6 bases and the V segment lost 0 bases, leaving 8 bases of the junction unmatched. In germline, CDR1 is LNHNV, CDR2 YYDKDF (reference sequence). The CDR3 is 17 residues long. The CDR3 loop is CATSREFGLAGGDTQYF. DNA for the CDR3: TGTGCCACCAGCAGAGAATTTGGGCTAGCGGGAGGTGATACGCAGTATTTT.

This clonotype was counted a few times. This rearrangement joins TRBV18 to TRBJ2-7; TRBD1 matches at 7 bases. CDR3 size: 12 residues. CDR1 KGHSH and CDR2 LQKENI come from the germline V gene. V shed 5 bases, J shed 2 bases, and the junction held 0 bases outside the gene matches. Here the CDR3 reads CASSTGAYEQYF. The CDR3 coding sequence is TGTGCCAGCTCAACAGGGGCCTACGAGCAGTACTTC.

This clonotype was found many times. The chain joins TRBV5-1 to TRBJ2-4; tentative D call: TRBD2 (5 bases). CDR1 and CDR2 from the germline V gene are SGHRS and YFSETQ. V was trimmed by 2 bases and J by 6 bases, leaving 24 bases between them. The CDR3 consists of 18 residues. In nucleotides, the CDR3 is TGCGCCAGCAGCTTCACATTGTCCCGGGGTCCTACTCCAAACATTCAGTACTTC. Amino acids: CASSFTLSRGPTPNIQYF.

The rearrangement links TRBV7-8 to TRBJ2-7; no firm D call. The CDR3 covers 13 residues. V lost 2 bases, J lost 5 bases, and 10 bases lay in between. Germline loops: CDR1 SGHVS, CDR2 FQNEAQ. CDR3 coding DNA: TGTGCCAGCAGCTTAAATAAGGGCGACGAGCAGTACGTC. This gives the protein CASSLNKGDEQYV.

CDR3 in DNA: TGCGCCAGCAGCTTCGAAAGGAGGAACACTGAAGCTTTCTTT. Its translation: CASSFERRNTEAFF. V is TRBV5-1 and J is TRBJ1-1, with no clear D. V lost 2 bases and J 1 base, leaving 9 bases between the germline ends. Germline CDR1 is SGHRS and CDR2 is YFSETQ. The CDR3 covers 14 residues.

The rearrangement uses TRBV5-4 and TRBJ2-1, with no clear D. Trimming left V 0 bases short and J 9 bases short, with 10 bases between. The CDR3 is made up of 13 amino acids. Germline CDR1 SGHNT, CDR2 YYREEE (reference sequence). Written as DNA, the CDR3 is TGTGCCAGCAGCTTGGACGTCCCCTTTGAGCAGTTCTTC. Protein product: CASSLDVPFEQFF.

Written as DNA, the CDR3 is TGTGCCAGTAGTATTTGGACGTATAGCAATCAGCCCCAGCATTTT. Its protein product is CASSIWTYSNQPQHF. The rearrangement links TRBV19 to TRBJ1-5; D ambiguous. The germline V gene has CDR1 LNHDA and CDR2 SQIVND (reference sequence). This CDR3 has 15 amino acids. V dropped 3 bases and J dropped 0 bases, with 9 bases sitting between them. Supplemented by reference TRBV19 and TRBJ1-5, the full variable domain reads DGGITQSPKYLFRKEGQNVTLSCEQNLNHDAMYWYRQDPGQGLRLIYYSQIVNDFQKGDIAEGYSVSREKKESFPLTVTSAQKNPTAFYLCASSIWTYSNQPQHFGDGTRLSIL.

CDR3 in amino acids: CASSRVVTDTQYF. DNA of the CDR3: TGTGCCAGTTCCCGGGTGGTGACAGATACGCAGTATTTT. This chain joins TRBV11-2 and TRBJ2-3; D not certain. V was pared by 9 bases and J by 3 bases, with 13 bases between. Per the germline V gene, CDR1 is SGHAT and CDR2 is FQNNGV. The CDR3 sequence is 13 residues long.

The rearrangement uses TRBV12-3 or TRBV12-4 and TRBJ2-2; 7 bases are shared with TRBD1. CDR3 size: 17 residues. J was trimmed by 0 bases and V by 3 bases; bases with no gene match: 7. This CDR3 is CASSFGTGTANTGELFF. The DNA for the CDR3 is TGTGCCAGCAGTTTTGGGACCGGGACAGCGAACACCGGGGAGCTGTTTTTT.

This clonotype was found a few times. The chain combines TRBV4-2 with TRBJ1-5; tentatively, D is TRBD1 (5 bases). Trimming took 3 bases from V and 6 from J, leaving 12 bases between them. The V gene's germline CDR1 is LGHNA and CDR2 YNFKEQ. This CDR3 has 14 residues. CDR3 DNA: TGTGCCAGCAGCCAGGCAGGGTCCGGTCAGCCCCAGCATTTT. Translating it yields CASSQAGSGQPQHF.

This clonotype was counted a few times. This chain uses TRBV5-6 with TRBJ2-2; TRBD2 agrees at 8 bases. After removal of 4 bases from V and 2 bases from J, the junction contained 19 bases not matched to a gene. Germline assignment: CDR1 SGHDT and CDR2 YYEEEE. This CDR3 contains 20 residues. The CDR3 loop is CASSAGTREMRGVNTGELFF. CDR3 coding DNA: TGTGCCAGCAGCGCCGGGACTAGAGAAATGCGGGGAGTAAACACCGGGGAGCTGTTTTTT.

In its sample, this clonotype was seen a few times. The V and J genes are TRBV3-1 and TRBJ2-3; maybe TRBD2 (7 bases). V was shortened by 3 bases and J by 5 bases, with 15 bases between the two germline ends. Germline-derived CDR1 and CDR2 are LGHDT and YNNKEL (reference sequence). The CDR3 sequence is 15 residues long. The CDR3 reads CASSHRRGPRDTQYF. Written as DNA, the CDR3 is TGTGCCAGCAGCCACCGGCGGGGGCCCCGAGATACGCAGTATTTT.

This clonotype has only a few counts. The chain recombines TRBV6-6 with TRBJ1-1; D ambiguous. V was pared by 6 bases and J by 3 bases, with 5 bases between. The CDR3 is 11 residues long. Germline V gives CDR1 MNHNY, CDR2 SVGAGI (reference sequence). The CDR3 loop reads CASSQDTEAFF. The CDR3, as DNA: TGTGCCAGCAGCCAGGACACTGAAGCTTTCTTT.